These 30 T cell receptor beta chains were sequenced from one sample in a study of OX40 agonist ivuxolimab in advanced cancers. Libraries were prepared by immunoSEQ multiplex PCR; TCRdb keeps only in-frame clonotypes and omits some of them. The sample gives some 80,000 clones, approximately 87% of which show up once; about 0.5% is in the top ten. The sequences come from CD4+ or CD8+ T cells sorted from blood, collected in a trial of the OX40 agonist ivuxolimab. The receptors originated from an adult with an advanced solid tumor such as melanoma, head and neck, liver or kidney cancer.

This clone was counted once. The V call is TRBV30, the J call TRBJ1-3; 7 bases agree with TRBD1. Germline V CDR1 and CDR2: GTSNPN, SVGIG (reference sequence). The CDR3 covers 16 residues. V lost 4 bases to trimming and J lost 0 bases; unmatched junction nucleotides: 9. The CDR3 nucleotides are TGTGCCTGGACCCGGGCAGGGGGTATCTCTGGAAACACCATATATTTT. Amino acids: CAWTRAGGISGNTIYF.

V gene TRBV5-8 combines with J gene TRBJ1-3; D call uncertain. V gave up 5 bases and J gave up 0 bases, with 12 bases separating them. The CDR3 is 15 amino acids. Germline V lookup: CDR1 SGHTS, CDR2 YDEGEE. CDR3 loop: CASSFDGSSGNTIYF. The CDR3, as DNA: TGTGCCAGCAGTTTCGACGGGAGCTCTGGAAACACCATATATTTT.

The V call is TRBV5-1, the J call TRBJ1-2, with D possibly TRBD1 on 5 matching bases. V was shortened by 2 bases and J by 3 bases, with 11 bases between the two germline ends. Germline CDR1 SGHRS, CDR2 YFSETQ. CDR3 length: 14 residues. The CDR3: CASSFGASDYGYTF. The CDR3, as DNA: TGCGCCAGCAGCTTCGGGGCTTCAGACTATGGCTACACCTTC.

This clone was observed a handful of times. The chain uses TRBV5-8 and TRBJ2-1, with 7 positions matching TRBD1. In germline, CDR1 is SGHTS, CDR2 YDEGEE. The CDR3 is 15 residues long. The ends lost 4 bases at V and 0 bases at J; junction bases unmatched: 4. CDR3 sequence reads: CASSLTGDSYNEQFF. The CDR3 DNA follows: TGTGCCAGCAGCCTTACAGGGGACTCCTACAATGAGCAGTTCTTC.

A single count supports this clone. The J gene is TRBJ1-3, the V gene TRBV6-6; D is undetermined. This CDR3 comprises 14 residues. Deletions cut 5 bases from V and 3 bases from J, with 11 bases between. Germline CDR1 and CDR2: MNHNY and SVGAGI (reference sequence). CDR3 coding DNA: TGTGCCAGCAGTGGCGGAAGTGGTGGAAACACCATATATTTT. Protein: CASSGGSGGNTIYF.

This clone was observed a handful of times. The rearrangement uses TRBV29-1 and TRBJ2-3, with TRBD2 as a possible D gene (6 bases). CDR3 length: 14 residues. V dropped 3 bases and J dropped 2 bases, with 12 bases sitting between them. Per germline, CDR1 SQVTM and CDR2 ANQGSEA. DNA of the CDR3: TGCAGCGTTGATCGGGGGACTTTCACAGATACGCAGTATTTT. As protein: CSVDRGTFTDTQYF.

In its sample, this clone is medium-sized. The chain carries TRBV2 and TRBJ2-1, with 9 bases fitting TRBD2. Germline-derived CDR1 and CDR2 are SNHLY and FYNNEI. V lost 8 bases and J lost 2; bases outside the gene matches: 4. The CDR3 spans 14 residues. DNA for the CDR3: TGTGCCAGCGCCAGCGGGGGGCCCTACAATGAGCAGTTCTTC. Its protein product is CASASGGPYNEQFF.

The CDR3 nucleotides read TGTGCCAGCAGTGCTACAATCGGTACGCAGTATTTT. Translating gives CASSATIGTQYF. The rearrangement joins TRBV27 to TRBJ2-3; D is unclear. The CDR3 spans 12 residues. The germline CDR1 and CDR2 sequences are MNHEY and SMNVEV (reference sequence). Trimming removed 5 bases from V and 8 bases from J, with 11 bases in between.

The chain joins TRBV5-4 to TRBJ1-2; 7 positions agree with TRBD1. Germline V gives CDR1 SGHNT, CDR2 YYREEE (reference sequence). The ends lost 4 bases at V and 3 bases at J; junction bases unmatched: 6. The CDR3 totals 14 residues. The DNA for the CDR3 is TGTGCCAGCAGCCCCGGGACAGCCCACTATGGCTACACCTTC. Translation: CASSPGTAHYGYTF.

CDR3 nucleotide sequence: TGTGCCAGCAGTGCAGACAGGAACTATGGCTACACCTTC. It yields the protein CASSADRNYGYTF. The chain employs TRBV6-6 and TRBJ1-2, with D possibly TRBD1 on 6 matching bases. Germline loops: CDR1 MNHNY, CDR2 SVGAGI (reference sequence). The germline V and J ends were trimmed by 5 bases and 2 bases, with 9 bases remaining between them. The CDR3 contains 13 residues.

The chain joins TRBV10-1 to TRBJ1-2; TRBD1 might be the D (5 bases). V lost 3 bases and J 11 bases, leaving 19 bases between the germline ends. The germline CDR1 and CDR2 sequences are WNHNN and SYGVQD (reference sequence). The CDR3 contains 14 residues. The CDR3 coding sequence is TGCGCCAGCAGTGACTCGGGACCGCATGAGAGGTACACCTTC. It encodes CASSDSGPHERYTF.

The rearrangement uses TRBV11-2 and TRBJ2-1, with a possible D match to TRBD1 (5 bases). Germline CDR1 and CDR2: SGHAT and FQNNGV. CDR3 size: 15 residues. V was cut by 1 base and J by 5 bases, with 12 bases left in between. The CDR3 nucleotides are TGTGCCAGCAGCTTAGGCTACAGGTTTAACAATGAGCAGTTCTTC. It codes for CASSLGYRFNNEQFF.

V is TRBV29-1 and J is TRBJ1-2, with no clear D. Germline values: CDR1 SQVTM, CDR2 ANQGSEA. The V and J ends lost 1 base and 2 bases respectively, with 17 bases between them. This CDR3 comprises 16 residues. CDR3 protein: CSVEARRGLYNYGYTF. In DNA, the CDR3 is TGCAGCGTTGAAGCCCGGCGGGGTCTTTACAACTATGGCTACACCTTC.

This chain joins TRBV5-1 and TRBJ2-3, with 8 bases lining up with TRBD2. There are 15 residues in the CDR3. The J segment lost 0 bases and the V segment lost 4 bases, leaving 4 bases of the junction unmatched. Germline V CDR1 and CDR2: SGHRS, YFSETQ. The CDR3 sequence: CASSPRGGSTDTQYF. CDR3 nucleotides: TGCGCCAGCAGCCCCCGGGGGGGGAGCACAGATACGCAGTATTTT.

CDR3 protein: CASSRRTQGGTDTQYF. The CDR3 DNA reads TGTGCCAGCTCACGTAGAACGCAGGGCGGGACAGATACGCAGTATTTT. The rearrangement links TRBV18 to TRBJ2-3, with D perhaps given as TRBD1 or TRBD2 (5 bases each). The CDR3 runs 16 residues. Germline CDR1 and CDR2: KGHSH and LQKENI. The V end lost 4 bases, the J end lost 3 bases, and 17 bases lay between the germline ends. Full variable domain (rest looked up from reference TRBV18 and TRBJ2-3): NAGVMQNPRHLVRRRGQEARLRCSPMKGHSHVYWYRQLPEEGLKFMVYLQKENIIDESGMPKERFSAEFPKEGPSILRIQQVVRGDSAAYFCASSRRTQGGTDTQYFGPGTRLTVL.

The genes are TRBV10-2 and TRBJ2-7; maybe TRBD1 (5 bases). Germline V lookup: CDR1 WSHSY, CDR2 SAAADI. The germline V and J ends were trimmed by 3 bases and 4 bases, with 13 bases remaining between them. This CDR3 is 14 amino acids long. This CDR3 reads CASSDLGQSYEQYF. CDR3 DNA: TGCGCCAGCAGTGATCTTGGACAATCATACGAGCAGTACTTC.

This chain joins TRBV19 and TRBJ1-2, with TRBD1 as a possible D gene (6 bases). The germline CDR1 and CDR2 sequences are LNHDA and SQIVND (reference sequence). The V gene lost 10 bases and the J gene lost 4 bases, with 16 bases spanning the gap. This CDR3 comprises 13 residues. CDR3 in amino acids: CATLRARGYGYTF. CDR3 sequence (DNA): TGTGCCACCTTAAGGGCCAGGGGCTATGGCTACACCTTC.

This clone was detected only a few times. The CDR3 nucleotides read TGTGCCAGCAAATTGCGGGGGGGAAGCAATCAGCCCCAGCATTTT. This translates into CASKLRGGSNQPQHF. The V gene is TRBV2, the J gene TRBJ1-5, with a tentative D call TRBD1 (5 bases). V was pared by 7 bases and J by 1 base, with 14 bases between. Germline V gene lookup returns CDR1 SNHLY and CDR2 FYNNEI. The CDR3 loop spans 15 amino acids.

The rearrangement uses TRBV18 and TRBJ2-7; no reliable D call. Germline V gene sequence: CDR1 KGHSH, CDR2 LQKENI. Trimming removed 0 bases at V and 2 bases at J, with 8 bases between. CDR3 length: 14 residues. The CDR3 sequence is CASSPPGFPYEQYF. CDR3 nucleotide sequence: TGTGCCAGCTCACCACCGGGGTTCCCCTACGAGCAGTACTTC. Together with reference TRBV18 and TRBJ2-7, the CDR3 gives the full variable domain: NAGVMQNPRHLVRRRGQEARLRCSPMKGHSHVYWYRQLPEEGLKFMVYLQKENIIDESGMPKERFSAEFPKEGPSILRIQQVVRGDSAAYFCASSPPGFPYEQYFGPGTRLTVT.

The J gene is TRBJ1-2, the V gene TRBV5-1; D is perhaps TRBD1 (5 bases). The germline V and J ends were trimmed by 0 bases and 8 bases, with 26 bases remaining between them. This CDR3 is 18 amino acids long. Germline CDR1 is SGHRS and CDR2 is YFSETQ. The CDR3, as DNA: TGCGCCAGCAGCTTGGGCGACACTGTCAGGGCCCCAGGTAGCGGCTACACCTTC. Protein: CASSLGDTVRAPGSGYTF.

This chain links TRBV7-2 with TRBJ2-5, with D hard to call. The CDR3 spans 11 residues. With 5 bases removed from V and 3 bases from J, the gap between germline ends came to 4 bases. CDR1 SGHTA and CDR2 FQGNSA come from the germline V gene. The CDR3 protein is CASSVKETQYF. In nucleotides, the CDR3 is TGTGCCAGCAGCGTGAAAGAGACCCAGTACTTC.

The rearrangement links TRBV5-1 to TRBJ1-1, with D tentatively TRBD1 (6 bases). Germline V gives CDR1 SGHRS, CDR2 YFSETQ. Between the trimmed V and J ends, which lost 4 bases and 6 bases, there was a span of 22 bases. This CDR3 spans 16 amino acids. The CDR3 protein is CASSPAIQGITSEAFF. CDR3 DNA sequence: TGCGCCAGCAGCCCCGCTATACAGGGAATAACATCTGAAGCTTTCTTT.

The CDR3 is CSAAGGGAQYF. In nucleotides, the CDR3 is TGCAGTGCCGCCGGAGGGGGGGCGCAGTACTTC. This chain uses TRBV20-1 with TRBJ2-7; a possible D gene is TRBD2 (7 bases). Trimming took 6 bases from V and 9 from J, leaving 15 bases between them. The germline V gene has CDR1 DFQATT and CDR2 SNEGSKA (reference sequence). This CDR3 is built from 11 residues.

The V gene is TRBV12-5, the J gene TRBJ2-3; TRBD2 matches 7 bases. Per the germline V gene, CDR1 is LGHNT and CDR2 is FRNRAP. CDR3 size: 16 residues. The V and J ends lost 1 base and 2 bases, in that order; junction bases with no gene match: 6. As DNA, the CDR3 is TGTGCTAGTGGTTTGGGACCGGGGGGTTACACAGATACGCAGTATTTT. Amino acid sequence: CASGLGPGGYTDTQYF.

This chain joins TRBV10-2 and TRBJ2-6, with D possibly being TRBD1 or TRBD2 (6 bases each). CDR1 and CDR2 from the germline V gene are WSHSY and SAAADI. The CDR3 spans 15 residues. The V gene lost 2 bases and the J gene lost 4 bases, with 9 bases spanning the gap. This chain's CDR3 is CASSETGGGANVLTF. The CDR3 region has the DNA TGCGCCAGCAGTGAGACCGGGGGCGGGGCCAACGTCCTGACTTTC.

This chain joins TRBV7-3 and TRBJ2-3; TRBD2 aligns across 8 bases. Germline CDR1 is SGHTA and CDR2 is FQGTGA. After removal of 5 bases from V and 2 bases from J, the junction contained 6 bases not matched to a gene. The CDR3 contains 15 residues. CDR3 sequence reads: CASSTGAGDTDTQYF. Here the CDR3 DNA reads TGTGCCAGCAGCACCGGAGCGGGGGACACAGATACGCAGTATTTT.

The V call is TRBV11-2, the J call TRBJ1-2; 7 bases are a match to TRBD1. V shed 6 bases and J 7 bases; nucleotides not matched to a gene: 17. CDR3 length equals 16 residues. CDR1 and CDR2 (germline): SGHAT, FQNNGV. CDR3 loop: CASRKGVAGGASGYTF. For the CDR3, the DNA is TGTGCCAGCAGAAAGGGGGTCGCAGGGGGAGCAAGTGGCTACACCTTC.

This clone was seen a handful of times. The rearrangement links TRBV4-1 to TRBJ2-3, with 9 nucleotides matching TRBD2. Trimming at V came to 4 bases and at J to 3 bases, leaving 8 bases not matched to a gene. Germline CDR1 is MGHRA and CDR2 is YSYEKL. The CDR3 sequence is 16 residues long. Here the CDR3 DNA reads TGCGCCAGCAGCCGCCTTAGCGGGGGCTTAACAGATACGCAGTATTTT. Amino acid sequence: CASSRLSGGLTDTQYF.

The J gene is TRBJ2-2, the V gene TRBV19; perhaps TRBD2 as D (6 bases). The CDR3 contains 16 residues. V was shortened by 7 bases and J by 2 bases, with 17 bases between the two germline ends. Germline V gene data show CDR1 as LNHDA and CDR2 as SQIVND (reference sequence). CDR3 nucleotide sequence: TGTGCCAGTACCGCTCCGGGACTTGTAAACACCGGGGAGCTGTTTTTT. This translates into CASTAPGLVNTGELFF.

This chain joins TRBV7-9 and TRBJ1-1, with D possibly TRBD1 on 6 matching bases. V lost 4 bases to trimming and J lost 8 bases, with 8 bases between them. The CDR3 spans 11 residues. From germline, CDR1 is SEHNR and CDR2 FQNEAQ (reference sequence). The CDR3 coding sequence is TGTGCCAGCAGCTATACAGGGGAAGCTTTCTTT. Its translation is CASSYTGEAFF. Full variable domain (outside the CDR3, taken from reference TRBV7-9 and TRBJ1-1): DTGVSQNPRHKITKRGQNVTFRCDPISEHNRLYWYRQTLGQGPEFLTYFQNEAQLEKSRLLSDRFSAERPKGSFSTLEIQRTEQGDSAMYLCASSYTGEAFFGQGTRLTVV.